This T cell receptor (beta chain) was sequenced in a study of cytomegalovirus exposure and HLA in healthy donors. Overall study context: Roughly 180 million T cells yielded 100 million or so unique TCR beta sequences, as an earlier analysis found. The study, taken as a whole, reports: As confirmed in vitro, a few CMV-associated chains were specific for CMV antigens. Accurate prediction of HLA-A and HLA-B alleles (for most subjects) was reportedly achieved from TCR beta sequences.

Details on this clone: What it binds is unknown.

The PCR had 60 Vbeta and 13 Jbeta primers. Generated by immunoSEQ multiplex PCR, the TCRdb table keeps only in-frame clones and is missing some. The table records under 200,000 clones, 65% to 90% of them present only once. Losses at the gene ends were 6 bases for V and 7 bases for J; bases not matched to a gene: 11. The germline V gene encodes CDR1 MNHEY and CDR2 SVGAGI. CDR3 length: 15 amino acids. The receptor was derived from a male donor in good health and CMV-seronegative. The rearrangement joins TRBV6-5 to TRBJ2-2; 7 nucleotides align to TRBD1. The sequenced sample was PBMCs. The CDR3 region has the DNA TGTGCCAGCAGACTCAGGGGACAGTTGGGCGGGGAGCTGTTTTTT. Protein: CASRLRGQLGGELFF.